Included here is one T cell receptor (beta chain) sequence, with context. Its antigen is currently unknown. Corrective cardiac surgery supplied the resected thymus tissue. Donors consisted of healthy Finnish infants (having corrective surgery for congenital heart defects). The record originates from a study of human thymus T cells. Repertoires were generated with immunoSEQ multiplex PCR, while TCRdb's copy carries only in-frame clones and drops some. Of 55,000 to 85,000 clones listed, 95% are singletons. CDR3 length: 12 residues. Germline V gene lookup returns CDR1 ENHRY and CDR2 SYGVKD. Between the trimmed V and J ends, which lost 4 bases and 1 base, there was a span of 2 bases. Regarding the study as a whole: Across thymic and blood repertoires, the usage of V and J genes appeared to be biased. Related research has reported that thymic repertoires overlap highly among unrelated individuals.

The rearrangement joins TRBV10-3 to TRBJ2-1, with no clear D. The clonotype was recovered from a girl less than two years old with a congenital heart defect but otherwise immunologically healthy. The sequencing sample was made of thymus tissue. The CDR3: CAISGSYNEQFF. The CDR3 DNA sequence: TGTGCCATCAGTGGTTCCTACAATGAGCAGTTCTTC.